The rows below give T cell receptor beta chains drawn from one sample of a study of T cell responses to AZD1222 COVID-19 vaccine. The protocol was immunoSEQ multiplex PCR, while the TCRdb copy is restricted to in-frame clones and leaves out a portion. The table lists 100,000 or so clones, around nine tenths of them singletons. The starting material was peripheral blood, obtained on day 0 of AZD1222 vaccination. The receptors stem from an adult in good health. CDR3s include the opening cysteine and the closing phenylalanine or tryptophan. Fields, in order: J gene, V gene, D gene, clone size, CDR3 DNA, CDR3 protein. D genes are given only for firm matches. A clone size is listed for some rows: how often the clone was seen (once, few, many), or a class if it is expanded.

>TRBJ2-2|TRBV15|TRBD1|-
TGTGCCACCAGCAGGCCGGGACAGACCACCGGGGAGCTGTTTTTT
CATSRPGQTTGELFF
>TRBJ2-1|TRBV4-2|TRBD1|once
TGTGCCAGCAGCCAGGGACAGGCTGGTATCTATGAGCAGTTCTTC
CASSQGQAGIYEQFF
>TRBJ2-1|TRBV12-3/TRBV12-4|-|-
TGTGCCAGCAGTACAGGGTGGTGGCAGTTCTTC
CASSTGWWQFF
>TRBJ2-2|TRBV5-5|-|few
TGTGCCAGCAGTGGGGGTCCGGATTTGAACACCGGGGAGCTGTTTTTT
CASSGGPDLNTGELFF
>TRBJ1-1|TRBV7-3|-|-
TGTGCCAGCAGCTTATTTCCAGGGACAAACACTGAAGCTTTCTTT
CASSLFPGTNTEAFF
>TRBJ1-2|TRBV3-1/TRBV3-2|TRBD1|once
TGTGCCAGCAGCACCGGGACAGGGTACTTCTATGGCTACACCTTC
CASSTGTGYFYGYTF
>TRBJ1-1|TRBV10-2|-|few
TGCGCCAGCAGCCTTAATTCAGGGAACACTGAAGCTTTCTTT
CASSLNSGNTEAFF
>TRBJ1-2|TRBV3-1/TRBV3-2|-|-
TGTGCCAGCAGCCAAGGATCTGATAACTATGGCTACACCTTC
CASSQGSDNYGYTF
>TRBJ1-1|TRBV9|-|-
TGTGCCAGCAGCGTGGGGGGCAGCACTGAAGCTTTCTTT
CASSVGGSTEAFF
>TRBJ1-2|TRBV4-3|-|-
TGCGCCAGCAGCCAATCGGTGACGGGGCGCTATGGCTACACCTTC
CASSQSVTGRYGYTF
>TRBJ2-2|TRBV11-3|-|-
TGTGCCAGCAGCTTAGGGGGCGTCGGGGAGCTGTTTTTT
CASSLGGVGELFF
>TRBJ1-6|TRBV7-8|-|-
TGTGCCAGCAAGAGTGGGGCGGTGGGCTATAATTCACCCCTCCACTTT
CASKSGAVGYNSPLHF
>TRBJ1-1|TRBV18|-|-
TGTGCCAGCTCACCGGGGGAACCTCTGGCTTTCTTT
CASSPGEPLAFF
>TRBJ1-1|TRBV15|TRBD1|-
TGTGCCACCAGCAGAACATCTCGACAGGGTGGGGAGAACACTGAAGCTTTCTTT
CATSRTSRQGGENTEAFF
>TRBJ2-3|TRBV15|TRBD1|-
TGTGCCACCAGCAGAGATAGGGGACAGGGGTCCACAGATACGCAGTATTTT
CATSRDRGQGSTDTQYF
>TRBJ1-1|TRBV12-3/TRBV12-4|-|-
TGTGCCAGCAGTTTAGCCGTGAACACTGAAGCTTTCTTT
CASSLAVNTEAFF
>TRBJ1-2|TRBV27|-|-
TGTGCCAGCAGGATCCAATATGACAGCGCAAACTATGGCTACACCTTC
CASRIQYDSANYGYTF
>TRBJ1-2|TRBV10-2|-|-
TGCGCCAGCAGTGAGTCGGGTGGTAACTATGGCTACACCTTC
CASSESGGNYGYTF
>TRBJ2-1|TRBV2|-|-
TGTGCCAGCAGTGAGGAAAGGGCCTCGTACAATGAGCAGTTCTTC
CASSEERASYNEQFF
>TRBJ1-5|TRBV3-1/TRBV3-2|-|-
TGTGCCAGCAGCCAAGGCGGGGGCCCTAATAGGTTT
CASSQGGGPNRF
>TRBJ1-4|TRBV5-1|-|-
TGCGCCAGCAGCCGCGGGCAGGGTAATGAAAAACTGTTTTTT
CASSRGQGNEKLFF
>TRBJ1-1|TRBV20-1|-|-
TGCAGTGCTGACAGTAACACTGAAGCTTTCTTT
CSADSNTEAFF
>TRBJ2-3|TRBV3-1/TRBV3-2|-|-
TGTGCCAGCAGCCAATGGTTAGATACGCAGTATTTT
CASSQWLDTQYF
>TRBJ1-1|TRBV10-2|-|-
TGCGCCAGCACCTCCAGTAGGGCCATTGAAGCTTTCTTT
CASTSSRAIEAFF
>TRBJ2-1|TRBV19|TRBD2|-
TGTGCCAGTAGTGGACTAGCGGGTAATGAGCAGTTCTTC
CASSGLAGNEQFF
>TRBJ1-6|TRBV18|TRBD1|-
TGTGCCAGCTCTACCGGACAGGGGCGCCAAAATTCACCCCTCCACTTT
CASSTGQGRQNSPLHF
>TRBJ2-3|TRBV5-1|-|-
TGCGCCAGCAGCTTGGGTCAGAGCACAGATACGCAGTATTTT
CASSLGQSTDTQYF
>TRBJ2-7|TRBV7-8|-|-
TGTGCCAGCAGCTTAGCTCTGGGAACCTACGAGCAGTACTTC
CASSLALGTYEQYF